Reported below is one T cell receptor (beta chain). The data stem from a study of cytomegalovirus exposure and HLA in healthy donors. Clones were read by immunoSEQ multiplex PCR, and TCRdb kept only the in-frame ones, dropping some. The sample records about 130,000 clones, 90% to 95% being singletons. Sequencing used PBMCs. The sequence derives from a woman under 30 in good health and CMV-seronegative.

This CDR3 reads CASSGSTGNIQYF. CDR3 nucleotides: TGTGCCAGCAGCGGGTCGACAGGGAACATTCAGTACTTC. The chain is built from TRBV5-5 and TRBJ2-4; TRBD1 matches 7 bases. The CDR3 extends over 13 amino acids. Germline CDR1 reads SGHKS; CDR2 reads YYEKEE (reference sequence). The ends lost 4 bases at V and 7 bases at J; junction bases unmatched: 5.